This T cell receptor (beta chain) appears in the sequencing data of a study of blood T cell repertoires in COVID-19. The wider study: Spain, Italy and the United States supplied samples that represented acute and convalescent COVID-19. T cells, B-cell-depleted T cells, or PBMCs supplied cDNA or gDNA.

Per the authors' pipeline: Reference gene primer amplification gave estimated nucleated cell counts. Using immunoSEQ multiplex PCR, the repertoire was profiled, and TCRdb retains in-frame clones only, with some absent. V and J calls and clone size come straight from that table; D and trimming were deduced from the DNA. The sample carries 130,000 to 150,000 clones, approximately 80% recorded once. CDR3 length equals 13 residues. The germline CDR1 and CDR2 sequences are SGHAT and FQNNGV. The material sequenced was peripheral blood. This TCR was recovered from a human donor in a cohort sampled during active COVID-19. This rearrangement joins TRBV11-2 to TRBJ2-7; 12 bases are shared with TRBD1. CDR3 loop: CATLGQGAGEQYF. The CDR3 DNA reads TGTGCTACGTTGGGACAGGGGGCAGGGGAGCAGTACTTC.